This entry lists 30 T cell receptor beta chains sequenced from one sample in a study of shared clonotypes between healthy human individuals. Sequenced by immunoSEQ multiplex PCR; TCRdb stores in-frame clones only, minus some. The data show over 1.4 million clones, roughly 96% seen once. The sequenced sample was naive CD4+ T cells sorted from blood. Stated subset: CD45RA+ positively selected. These receptors were obtained from a man younger than 40 in good health.

The V call is TRBV5-1, the J call TRBJ1-3; possible D gene TRBD1, 5 bases. The V end lost 0 bases, the J end lost 3 bases, and 10 bases lay between the germline ends. In germline, CDR1 is SGHRS, CDR2 YFSETQ. The CDR3 sequence is 15 residues long. This CDR3 is CASSLDGHRGNTIYF. CDR3 coding DNA: TGCGCCAGCAGCTTGGACGGACACCGTGGAAACACCATATATTTT.

The gene calls are TRBV9 and TRBJ2-5; 11 bases are shared with TRBD2. The CDR3 covers 15 residues. V gave up 3 bases and J gave up 2 bases; unmatched junction bases: 3. The germline V gene encodes CDR1 SGDLS and CDR2 YYNGEE. The CDR3 DNA reads TGTGCCAGCAGCGCGACTAGCGGGGCACAAGAGACCCAGTACTTC. Encoded protein: CASSATSGAQETQYF.

This chain uses TRBV10-2 with TRBJ2-1; D gene unclear. This CDR3 spans 13 amino acids. Trimming left V 4 bases short and J 8 bases short, with 12 bases between. The germline CDR1 and CDR2 sequences are WSHSY and SAAADI. CDR3 amino acids: CASSGHKWDEQFF. CDR3 nucleotide sequence: TGCGCCAGCAGTGGGCACAAGTGGGATGAGCAGTTCTTC.

V is TRBV28 and J is TRBJ2-1; the match to TRBD2 covers 8 bases. Germline V gives CDR1 MDHEN, CDR2 SYDVKM. J lost 8 bases, V lost 6 bases, and 6 bases had no gene match. The CDR3 totals 13 residues. The CDR3 coding sequence is TGTGCCAGCAGATTAGCGGGAAGAGATGAGCAGTTCTTC. Protein product: CASRLAGRDEQFF.

The rearrangement joins TRBV5-4 to TRBJ2-7; 11 nucleotides line up with TRBD2. The trim removed 3 bases at V and 9 bases at J, leaving 11 bases unmatched. CDR3 length: 15 residues. The germline V gene has CDR1 SGHNT and CDR2 YYREEE (reference sequence). The CDR3 bases are TGTGCCAGCAGCTCGCCACTAGCGGGAGCAGGCGGGCAGTACTTC. This encodes CASSSPLAGAGGQYF.

The chain has TRBV7-6 and TRBJ2-7; 8 bases align to TRBD1. CDR1 is SGHVS, CDR2 FNYEAQ, per germline. The V segment lost 2 bases and the J segment 4 bases; nucleotides outside the gene matches: 4. CDR3 length equals 14 residues. The chain's CDR3 is CASSLQGAFYEQYF. The CDR3 DNA reads as TGTGCCAGCAGCTTACAGGGGGCGTTTTACGAGCAGTACTTC.

This chain joins TRBV6-1 and TRBJ2-1; TRBD2 agrees at 9 bases. CDR3 size: 15 residues. The germline V gene has CDR1 MNHNS and CDR2 SASEGT. J was trimmed by 4 bases and V by 6 bases; bases with no gene match: 7. CDR3 residues: CASRISSGAYNEQFF. The CDR3 coding sequence is TGTGCCAGCAGAATTTCTAGCGGGGCTTACAATGAGCAGTTCTTC.

V is TRBV6-1 and J is TRBJ1-4; D is unresolved. The V gene's germline CDR1 is MNHNS and CDR2 SASEGT. Trimming removed 7 bases at V and 0 bases at J, with 9 bases between. The CDR3 consists of 14 residues. The CDR3 reads CASKLTSTNEKLFF. CDR3 sequence (DNA): TGTGCCAGCAAACTCACTTCAACTAATGAAAAACTGTTTTTT.

The V and J genes are TRBV18 and TRBJ2-7, with 8 bases lining up with TRBD1. V shed 4 bases, J shed 2 bases, and the junction held 7 bases outside the gene matches. Germline values: CDR1 KGHSH, CDR2 LQKENI. The CDR3 covers 15 residues. The CDR3 nucleotides read TGTGCCAGCTCACGCCAAGGACAGGGCCCCTACGAGCAGTACTTC. Its protein is CASSRQGQGPYEQYF.

This rearrangement joins TRBV6-1 to TRBJ1-3; tentative D call: TRBD1 (5 bases). From germline, CDR1 is MNHNS and CDR2 SASEGT. The CDR3 consists of 15 residues. Trimming left V 0 bases short and J 1 base short, with 7 bases between. CDR3 sequence reads: CASSEAGGSGNTIYF. The CDR3 DNA is TGTGCCAGCAGTGAAGCTGGGGGTTCTGGAAACACCATATATTTT.

The rearrangement links TRBV4-1 to TRBJ1-5; maybe TRBD1 (5 bases). The V end was cut by 0 bases, the J end by 5 bases, with 14 bases between. Germline V lookup: CDR1 MGHRA, CDR2 YSYEKL. CDR3 length: 16 residues. The CDR3 protein is CASSQDRGLRYQPQHF. The CDR3 region has the DNA TGCGCCAGCAGCCAAGATCGGGGGTTGAGGTATCAGCCCCAGCATTTT.

J is TRBJ1-1 and V is TRBV2; 8 bases are shared with TRBD1. CDR1 and CDR2 (germline): SNHLY, FYNNEI. Trimming at V came to 8 bases and at J to 1 base, leaving 6 bases not matched to a gene. The CDR3 covers 14 residues. The CDR3 here is CASRRDRPNTEAFF. The CDR3 coding sequence is TGTGCCAGCCGTCGGGACAGGCCGAACACTGAAGCTTTCTTT.

The genes are TRBV19 and TRBJ2-7; 8 bases fit TRBD1. This CDR3 spans 17 amino acids. The germline V gene has CDR1 LNHDA and CDR2 SQIVND (reference sequence). The V segment lost 5 bases and the J segment 0 bases; nucleotides outside the gene matches: 12. The CDR3 DNA follows: TGTGCCAGTAGTCGACAGGGGATCCCGACGAGCTCCTACGAGCAGTACTTC. It is translated as CASSRQGIPTSSYEQYF.

The V gene is TRBV28, the J gene TRBJ2-7; D may correspond to TRBD1 or TRBD2 (5 bases each). This CDR3 is built from 18 residues. The V end lost 4 bases, the J end lost 4 bases, and 26 bases lay between the germline ends. The germline CDR1 and CDR2 sequences are MDHEN and SYDVKM. As DNA, the CDR3 is TGTGCCAGCAGTTGGGGGTTTTATATGGGCCAAAACGGGTACGAGCAGTACTTC. This codes for CASSWGFYMGQNGYEQYF.

The V and J genes are TRBV5-4 and TRBJ1-2; no firm D call. The CDR3 sequence is 13 residues long. Germline CDR1 and CDR2: SGHNT and YYREEE (reference sequence). The V gene lost 0 bases and the J gene lost 8 bases, with 11 bases spanning the gap. DNA of the CDR3: TGTGCCAGCAGCTTGGTCCAGGATTGGGGCTACACCTTC. This codes for CASSLVQDWGYTF.

The genes are TRBV29-1 and TRBJ2-1; 14 bases fit TRBD2. CDR1 is SQVTM and CDR2 is ANQGSEA in the germline V gene. The CDR3 runs 15 residues. V trimming: 6 bases; J trimming: 7 bases; junction bases outside the gene matches: 8. Here the CDR3 reads CSVGTSGRIRNEQFF. The CDR3 DNA reads as TGCAGCGTGGGGACTAGCGGGAGAATAAGGAATGAGCAGTTCTTC.

The CDR3 here is CASSSFSGTGHNYGYTF. The CDR3 DNA is TGCGCCAGCAGCTCCTTTAGTGGGACAGGCCACAACTATGGCTACACCTTC. This chain uses TRBV5-1 with TRBJ1-2, with TRBD1 matching 8 bases. CDR3 size: 17 residues. V shed 3 bases and J 2 bases; nucleotides not matched to a gene: 12. Germline V gives CDR1 SGHRS, CDR2 YFSETQ.

The rearrangement joins TRBV2 to TRBJ2-7, with D uncertain. The CDR3 consists of 13 residues. V gave up 3 bases and J gave up 2 bases, with 8 bases separating them. Per germline, CDR1 SNHLY and CDR2 FYNNEI. The CDR3 DNA follows: TGTGCCAGCAGTGATTTAATCACCTACGAGCAGTACTTC. This codes for CASSDLITYEQYF.

The gene calls are TRBV6-6 and TRBJ1-4, with TRBD1 identical over 8 bases. Per germline, CDR1 MNHNY and CDR2 SVGAGI (reference sequence). J lost 8 bases, V lost 2 bases, and 7 bases had no gene match. This CDR3 has 15 amino acids. CDR3: CASSYTTGVKEKLFF. CDR3 DNA: TGTGCCAGCAGTTACACGACAGGGGTTAAAGAAAAACTGTTTTTT.

V usage is TRBV5-1 and J usage is TRBJ2-2; possibly TRBD2 for D (5 bases). The V end lost 5 bases, the J end lost 0 bases, and 14 bases lay between the germline ends. The CDR3 totals 16 residues. Germline V CDR1 and CDR2: SGHRS, YFSETQ. CDR3 nucleotides: TGCGCCAGCAGAGATTCCCGGACTCCGAACACCGGGGAGCTGTTTTTT. Its protein is CASRDSRTPNTGELFF.

The chain links TRBV7-9 to TRBJ2-3, with TRBD1 identical over 7 bases. Germline CDR1 reads SEHNR; CDR2 reads FQNEAQ (reference sequence). The V and J ends lost 5 bases and 4 bases, in that order; junction bases with no gene match: 12. The CDR3 has 16 residues. CDR3 amino acids: CASSLSQGQRADTQYF. CDR3 DNA sequence: TGTGCCAGCAGCCTATCACAGGGGCAAAGGGCAGATACGCAGTATTTT.

With regard to this clone: Different DNA sequences within this sample yield the same CDR3. The V gene is TRBV19, the J gene TRBJ2-3; tentatively, D is TRBD1 (5 bases). Between the trimmed V and J ends, which lost 3 bases and 1 base, there was a span of 11 bases. This CDR3 has 15 residues. Germline V CDR1 and CDR2: LNHDA, SQIVND (reference sequence). As DNA, the CDR3 is TGTGCCAGTAGTATTGGTCCGACAGGCACAGATACGCAGTATTTT. Translated, it gives CASSIGPTGTDTQYF. The full variable domain, in which reference TRBV19 and TRBJ2-3 provide the parts outside the CDR3, is DGGITQSPKYLFRKEGQNVTLSCEQNLNHDAMYWYRQDPGQGLRLIYYSQIVNDFQKGDIAEGYSVSREKKESFPLTVTSAQKNPTAFYLCASSIGPTGTDTQYFGPGTRLTVL.

The genes are TRBV15 and TRBJ2-3; D remains unclear. Deletions cut 0 bases from V and 8 bases from J, with 9 bases between. This CDR3 region has 13 residues. Germline CDR1 LNHNV, CDR2 YYDKDF (reference sequence). The DNA of the CDR3 is TGTGCCACCAGCAGAGAAAAGGACCTTACGCAGTATTTT. Residues: CATSREKDLTQYF.

The chain carries TRBV11-3 and TRBJ1-3; weak D call: TRBD1 (6 bases). Germline V gene sequence: CDR1 SGHNT, CDR2 YENEEA. The germline V and J ends were trimmed by 5 bases and 1 base, with 9 bases remaining between them. This CDR3 comprises 14 residues. CDR3 nucleotide sequence: TGTGCCAGCAGCGAGGGGGAGTCTGGAAACACCATATATTTT. Amino acid sequence: CASSEGESGNTIYF.

This clone was counted once. This sequence joins TRBV23-1 and TRBJ1-2; a possible D gene is TRBD1 (6 bases). TRBV23-1 is an open reading frame whose function is uncertain. Deletions cut 4 bases from V and 0 bases from J, with 15 bases between. This CDR3 is built from 16 residues. DNA for the CDR3: TGCGCCAGCAGTCTCCTCGGACAGACCACTAACTATGGCTACACCTTC. Protein sequence: CASSLLGQTTNYGYTF.

A single count supports this clone. The chain recombines TRBV30 with TRBJ2-4; D gene ambiguous. CDR1 is GTSNPN and CDR2 is SVGIG in the germline V gene (reference sequence). Trimming removed 1 base at V and 0 bases at J, with 1 base between. The CDR3 length is 12 residues. The CDR3 spells CAWSEAKNIQYF. The CDR3 region has the DNA TGTGCCTGGAGTGAAGCCAAAAACATTCAGTACTTC.

This chain links TRBV7-9 with TRBJ2-2, with 14 positions matching TRBD2. The V and J ends lost 6 bases and 1 base, in that order; junction bases with no gene match: 4. Germline V gene lookup returns CDR1 SEHNR and CDR2 FQNEAQ (reference sequence). The CDR3 runs to 17 residues. This chain's CDR3 is CASRLGLAGGNTGELFF. DNA for the CDR3: TGTGCCAGCAGACTCGGACTAGCGGGAGGGAACACCGGGGAGCTGTTTTTT.

J is TRBJ1-2 and V is TRBV30, with D unresolved. V dropped 0 bases and J dropped 5 bases, with 13 bases sitting between them. This CDR3 has 14 residues. From germline, CDR1 is GTSNPN and CDR2 SVGIG (reference sequence). CDR3 loop: CAWSVRRAEYGYTF. DNA for the CDR3: TGTGCCTGGAGTGTACGGAGGGCAGAGTATGGCTACACCTTC.

The chain carries TRBV6-1 and TRBJ1-1; D possibly corresponds to TRBD1 (6 bases). This CDR3 comprises 16 residues. Germline lookup yields CDR1 MNHNS and CDR2 SASEGT. Trimming cost V 1 base and J 3 bases, with 15 bases left between them. The DNA for the CDR3 is TGTGCCAGCAGTGAAGGGAGTACAGGGAGGCACACTGAAGCTTTCTTT. Translating gives CASSEGSTGRHTEAFF.

The chain combines TRBV7-9 with TRBJ1-2; D ambiguous. V was pared by 1 base and J by 6 bases, with 12 bases between. The CDR3 runs 14 residues. Germline assignment: CDR1 SEHNR and CDR2 FQNEAQ (reference sequence). Here the CDR3 DNA reads TGTGCCAGCAGCTTAGAGAGACGTCCGAATGGCTACACCTTC. Residues: CASSLERRPNGYTF.